A single TCR beta chain is shown here with its context. Its target is not known. The data belong to a study of beta chain features in type 1 diabetes. What was sequenced were expressed TCRB transcripts, since all of the isolated RNA had been reverse transcribed. Naive, central memory and regulatory T cell samples averaged around 3.3 million reads. Assay used: immunoSEQ multiplex PCR; TCRdb lists only in-frame clones, some missing. The table shows 250,000 to 300,000 clones, with under 8.5% occurring only once. Overall study findings and caveats: Highly expressing activated T cells could be over-counted with a cDNA template.

Germline V CDR1 and CDR2: LGHNT, FRNRAP. Trimming cost V 4 bases and J 4 bases, with 10 bases left between them. This CDR3 is built from 14 residues. The chain combines TRBV12-5 with TRBJ1-4, with D possibly TRBD1 on 6 matching bases. The material sequenced was central memory CD4+ T cells from blood. The sequence was collected from a woman under 30 in good health. CDR3 sequence reads: CASGSGQGNEKLFF. CDR3 bases: TGTGCTAGTGGTTCGGGACAAGGTAATGAAAAACTGTTTTTT.